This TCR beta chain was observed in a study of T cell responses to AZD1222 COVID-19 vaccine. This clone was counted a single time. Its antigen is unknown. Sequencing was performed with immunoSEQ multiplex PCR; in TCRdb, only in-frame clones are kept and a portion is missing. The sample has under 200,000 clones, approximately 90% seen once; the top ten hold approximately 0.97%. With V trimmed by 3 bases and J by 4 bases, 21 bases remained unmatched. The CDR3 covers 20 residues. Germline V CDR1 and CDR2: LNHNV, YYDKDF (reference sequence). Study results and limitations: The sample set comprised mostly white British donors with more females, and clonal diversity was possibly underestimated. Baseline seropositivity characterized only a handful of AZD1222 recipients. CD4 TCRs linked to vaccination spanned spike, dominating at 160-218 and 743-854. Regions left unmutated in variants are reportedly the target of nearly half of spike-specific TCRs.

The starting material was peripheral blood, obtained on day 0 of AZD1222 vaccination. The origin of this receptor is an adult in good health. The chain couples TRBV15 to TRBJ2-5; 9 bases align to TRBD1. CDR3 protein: CATSSPGQPGRDRVSETQYF. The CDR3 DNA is TGTGCCACCAGCAGCCCTGGGCAGCCTGGACGGGACAGGGTATCAGAGACCCAGTACTTC.